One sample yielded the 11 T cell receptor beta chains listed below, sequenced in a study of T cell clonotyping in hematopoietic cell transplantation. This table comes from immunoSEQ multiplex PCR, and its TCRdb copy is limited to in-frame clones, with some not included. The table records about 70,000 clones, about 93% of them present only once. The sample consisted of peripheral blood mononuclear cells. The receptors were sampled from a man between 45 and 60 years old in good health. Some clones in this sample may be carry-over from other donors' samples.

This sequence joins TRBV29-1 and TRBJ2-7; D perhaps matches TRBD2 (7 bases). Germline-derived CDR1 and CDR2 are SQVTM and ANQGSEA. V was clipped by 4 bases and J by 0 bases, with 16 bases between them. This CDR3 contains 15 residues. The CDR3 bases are TGCAGCGTTGTACGCTGGGGGGGCTTCTCCTACGAGCAGTACTTC. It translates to CSVVRWGGFSYEQYF.

CDR3 residues: CASSSRTGSYGYTF. The CDR3 region has the DNA TGTGCCAGCAGTTCCCGGACAGGGTCCTATGGCTACACCTTC. The V gene is TRBV2, the J gene TRBJ1-2; 8 bases line up with TRBD1. Germline V CDR1 and CDR2: SNHLY, FYNNEI. V shed 5 bases, J shed 4 bases, and the junction held 6 bases outside the gene matches. The CDR3 spans 14 residues.

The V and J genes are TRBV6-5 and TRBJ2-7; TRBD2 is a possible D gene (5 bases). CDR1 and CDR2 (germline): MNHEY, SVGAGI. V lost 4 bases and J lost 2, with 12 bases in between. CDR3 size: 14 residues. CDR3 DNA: TGTGCCAGCAGTTTAGGACGGGGTCCCTACGAGCAGTACTTC. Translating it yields CASSLGRGPYEQYF.

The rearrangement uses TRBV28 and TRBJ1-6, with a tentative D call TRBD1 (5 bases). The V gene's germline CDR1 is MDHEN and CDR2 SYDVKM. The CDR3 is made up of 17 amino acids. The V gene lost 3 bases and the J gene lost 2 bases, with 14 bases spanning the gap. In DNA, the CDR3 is TGTGCCAGCAGTTTGGGGGGAGGGAGGGCCTATAATTCACCCCTCCACTTT. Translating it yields CASSLGGGRAYNSPLHF. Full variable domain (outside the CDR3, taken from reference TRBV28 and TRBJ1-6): DVKVTQSSRYLVKRTGEKVFLECVQDMDHENMFWYRQDPGLGLRLIYFSYDVKMKEKGDIPEGYSVSREKKERFSLILESASTNQTSMYLCASSLGGGRAYNSPLHFGNGTRLTVT.

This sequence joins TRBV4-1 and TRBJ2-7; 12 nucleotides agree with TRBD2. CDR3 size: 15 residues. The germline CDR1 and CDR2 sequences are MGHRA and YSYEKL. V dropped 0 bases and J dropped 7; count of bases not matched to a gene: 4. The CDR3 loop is CASSQDSGLAGEQYF. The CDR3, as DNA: TGCGCCAGCAGCCAAGATAGTGGACTAGCGGGGGAGCAGTACTTC.

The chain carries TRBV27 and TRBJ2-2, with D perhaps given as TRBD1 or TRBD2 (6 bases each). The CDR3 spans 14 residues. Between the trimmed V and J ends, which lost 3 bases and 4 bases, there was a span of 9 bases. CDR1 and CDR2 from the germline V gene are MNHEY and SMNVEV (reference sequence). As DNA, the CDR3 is TGTGCCAGCAGTTTGGGGGGCCTCACCGGGGAGCTGTTTTTT. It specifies CASSLGGLTGELFF.

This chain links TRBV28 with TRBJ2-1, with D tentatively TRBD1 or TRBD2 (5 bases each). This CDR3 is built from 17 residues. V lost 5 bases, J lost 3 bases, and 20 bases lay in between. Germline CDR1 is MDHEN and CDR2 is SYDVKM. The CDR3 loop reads CASSPPLPGTLYNEQFF. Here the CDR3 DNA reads TGTGCCAGCAGTCCCCCTCTGCCGGGGACCCTCTACAATGAGCAGTTCTTC.

CDR3 DNA sequence: TGTGCCAGCAGGTCCGGGACAGATACGCAGTATTTT. Its protein is CASRSGTDTQYF. V usage is TRBV28 and J usage is TRBJ2-3; no definite D call. CDR1 and CDR2 (germline): MDHEN, SYDVKM. V lost 6 bases and J 3 bases, leaving 7 bases between the germline ends. The length of the CDR3 is 12 residues.

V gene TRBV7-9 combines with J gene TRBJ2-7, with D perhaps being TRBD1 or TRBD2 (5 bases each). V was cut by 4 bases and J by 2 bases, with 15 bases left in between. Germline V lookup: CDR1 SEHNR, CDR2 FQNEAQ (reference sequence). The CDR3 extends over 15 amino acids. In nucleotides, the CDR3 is TGTGCCAGCAGCTCCCCGGGACGGGCGCCCTACGAGCAGTACTTC. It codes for CASSSPGRAPYEQYF.

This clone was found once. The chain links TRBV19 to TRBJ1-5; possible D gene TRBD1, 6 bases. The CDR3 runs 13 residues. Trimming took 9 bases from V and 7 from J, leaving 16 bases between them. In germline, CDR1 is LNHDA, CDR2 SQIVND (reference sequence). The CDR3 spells CASNTGTTQPQHF. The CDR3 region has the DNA TGTGCCAGCAATACAGGGACGACCCAGCCCCAGCATTTT.

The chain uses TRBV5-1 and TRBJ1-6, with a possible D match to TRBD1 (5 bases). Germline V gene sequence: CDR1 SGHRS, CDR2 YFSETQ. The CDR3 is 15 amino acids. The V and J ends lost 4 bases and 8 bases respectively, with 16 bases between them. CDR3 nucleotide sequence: TGCGCCAGCAGCCCGGGACGCCTTGGTTATTCACCCCTCCACTTT. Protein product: CASSPGRLGYSPLHF.